This T cell receptor (beta chain) was sequenced in a study of T cell changes during pregnancy in multiple sclerosis. Measured with immunoSEQ multiplex PCR; TCRdb has only the in-frame clones, and not every one. There are approximately 59,000 clones in the sample; approximately 90% occur only once, and approximately 1.5% lies in the top ten. In germline, CDR1 is LGHNA, CDR2 YNFKEQ. The J segment lost 5 bases and the V segment lost 0 bases, leaving 4 bases of the junction unmatched. This CDR3 spans 15 amino acids. The input for sequencing was peripheral blood, taken in the third trimester of pregnancy. The chain has TRBV4-2 and TRBJ2-3; 8 bases are a match to TRBD2. This clonotype was obtained from a female donor in good health, enrolled as a control in a pregnancy study. As DNA, the CDR3 is TGTGCCAGCAGCCAAGAACGGGGGGGCGTAGATACGCAGTATTTT. Translated: CASSQERGGVDTQYF.